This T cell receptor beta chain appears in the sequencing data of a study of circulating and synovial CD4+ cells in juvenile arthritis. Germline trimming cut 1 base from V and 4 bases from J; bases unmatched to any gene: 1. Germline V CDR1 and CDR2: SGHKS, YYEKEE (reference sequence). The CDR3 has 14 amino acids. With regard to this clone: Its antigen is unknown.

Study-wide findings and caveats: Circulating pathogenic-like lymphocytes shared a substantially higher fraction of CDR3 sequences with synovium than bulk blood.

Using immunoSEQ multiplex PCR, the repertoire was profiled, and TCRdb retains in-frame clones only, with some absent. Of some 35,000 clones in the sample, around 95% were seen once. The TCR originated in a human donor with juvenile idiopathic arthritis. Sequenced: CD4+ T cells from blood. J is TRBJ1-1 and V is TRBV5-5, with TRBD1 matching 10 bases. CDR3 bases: TGTGCCAGCAGCTTGCGGACAGGGGGCACTGAAGCTTTCTTT. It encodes CASSLRTGGTEAFF.